The rows below give T cell receptor beta chains drawn from one sample of a study of T-cell memory formation after mild COVID-19. TCRdb fed the 5' RACE reads into MiXCR, producing one record per CDR3 protein. The table records under 400,000 distinct CDR3 sequences, around 27% of them present only once. Source material: PBMCs or a T cell subset sorted from them (not recorded which). Source of these receptors: an adult woman who had mild COVID-19 (a few samples of this study predate the infection). Cell type and time point are not known. The CDR3 runs from the conserved cysteine through the conserved F or W. D genes are given only for firm matches. Expanded clones are given a class, and other clones once, few, many or no size at all.

CDR3: CASGPGTSGYEQYF
DNA: TGTGCTAGTGGCCCCGGGACTAGCGGCTACGAGCAGTACTTC
D: TRBD2
J: TRBJ2-7
V: TRBV12-5
size: few

CDR3: CASSWMTGTASPLHF
DNA: TGTGCCAGCAGCTGGATGACAGGGACGGCTTCACCCCTCCACTTT
D: TRBD1
J: TRBJ1-6
V: TRBV7-2
size: few

CDR3: CSASGSGSGGGYTF
DNA: TGCAGTGCTAGCGGGTCAGGATCTGGAGGGGGCTACACCTTC
D: -
J: TRBJ1-2
V: TRBV20-1
size: -

CDR3: CASSYPAAQETQYF
DNA: TGTGCCAGCAGTTACCCTGCGGCCCAAGAGACCCAGTACTTC
D: -
J: TRBJ2-5
V: TRBV6-6
size: -

CDR3: CASSYTRYLMNTEAFF
DNA: TGTGCCAGCAGTTACACCCGGTACCTCATGAACACTGAAGCTTTCTTT
D: -
J: TRBJ1-1
V: TRBV6-5
size: -

CDR3: CASSLTADETQYF
DNA: TGTGCCAGCAGCTTAACGGCGGATGAGACCCAGTACTTC
D: -
J: TRBJ2-5
V: TRBV7-3
size: once

CDR3: CASSRTATDTQYF
DNA: TGCGCCAGCAGCCGAACGGCCACAGATACGCAGTATTTT
D: -
J: TRBJ2-3
V: TRBV4-1
size: -

CDR3: CASSFRDSGLIYEQYF
DNA: TGTGCCAGCAGCTTCCGTGATTCCGGGTTGATCTACGAGCAGTACTTC
D: -
J: TRBJ2-7
V: TRBV11-3
size: few

CDR3: CSARNPGLNSYEQYF
DNA: TGCAGTGCTAGAAATCCGGGACTTAACTCCTACGAGCAGTACTTC
D: -
J: TRBJ2-7
V: TRBV20-1
size: few

CDR3: CSALPLRDRNNEQFF
DNA: TGCAGTGCTCTGCCTCTCCGGGACAGAAACAATGAGCAGTTCTTC
D: TRBD1
J: TRBJ2-1
V: TRBV20-1
size: few

CDR3: CASSLGAGADEQYF
DNA: TGTGCCAGCAGCTTAGGGGCGGGAGCTGACGAGCAGTACTTC
D: TRBD2
J: TRBJ2-7
V: TRBV7-6
size: many

CDR3: CASSLAVHQPQHF
DNA: TGTGCCAGCAGCTTAGCGGTTCATCAGCCCCAGCATTTT
D: -
J: TRBJ1-5
V: TRBV7-2
size: -

CDR3: CATSDLAGGDTDTQYF
DNA: TGTGCCACCAGTGATTTAGCGGGAGGGGACACAGATACGCAGTATTTT
D: TRBD2
J: TRBJ2-3
V: TRBV24-1
size: few

CDR3: CASSPGGVIQYF
DNA: TGTGCCAGCAGCCCTGGGGGGGTCATTCAGTACTTC
D: TRBD2
J: TRBJ2-4
V: TRBV5-4
size: few

CDR3: CASSLPQGRLGEKLFF
DNA: TGCGCCAGCAGCCTACCCCAGGGTCGGCTGGGTGAAAAACTGTTTTTT
D: -
J: TRBJ1-4
V: TRBV4-1
size: few

CDR3: CASSQVAGQNYGYTF
DNA: TGTGCCAGCAGCCAAGTTGCAGGGCAAAACTATGGCTACACCTTC
D: -
J: TRBJ1-2
V: TRBV14
size: few

CDR3: CASSSNKGQRIRNEKLFF
DNA: TGTGCCAGCAGCTCCAACAAGGGACAGCGGATTAGAAATGAAAAACTGTTTTTT
D: TRBD1
J: TRBJ1-4
V: TRBV7-6
size: -

CDR3: CASSPRLSQETQYF
DNA: TGCGCCAGCAGCCCTCGACTCTCCCAAGAGACCCAGTACTTC
D: -
J: TRBJ2-5
V: TRBV4-3
size: -

CDR3: CATSRIWTGEIHEQYF
DNA: TGTGCCACCAGCAGGATATGGACAGGGGAGATCCACGAGCAGTACTTC
D: TRBD1
J: TRBJ2-7
V: TRBV15
size: few

CDR3: CASSSGTSGRSNEQFF
DNA: TGTGCCAGCAGCTCAGGGACTAGCGGGAGATCAAATGAGCAGTTCTTC
D: TRBD2
J: TRBJ2-1
V: TRBV5-6
size: -

CDR3: CASSHPPTSGTNEQFF
DNA: TGCGCCAGCAGCCACCCCCCGACTAGCGGGACCAATGAGCAGTTCTTC
D: TRBD2
J: TRBJ2-1
V: TRBV4-1
size: few

CDR3: CASSLTGTGGTDTQYF
DNA: TGTGCCAGCAGCCTTACCGGGACAGGGGGTACAGATACGCAGTATTTT
D: TRBD1
J: TRBJ2-3
V: TRBV7-3
size: few

CDR3: CASSGPGPNEQFF
DNA: TGTGCCAGCAGCGGACCGGGACCGAATGAGCAGTTCTTC
D: -
J: TRBJ2-1
V: TRBV9
size: few

CDR3: CASSDSNYTEQFF
DNA: TGTGCCAGCAGTGACTCGAACTACACTGAGCAGTTCTTC
D: -
J: TRBJ2-1
V: TRBV6-4
size: -

CDR3: CASSLGDETYEQYF
DNA: TGTGCCAGCAGTTTAGGGGACGAAACCTACGAGCAGTACTTC
D: -
J: TRBJ2-7
V: TRBV12-3/TRBV12-4
size: few

CDR3: CASSPPVGTDTQYF
DNA: TGTGCCAGCTCACCCCCAGTGGGCACAGATACGCAGTATTTT
D: -
J: TRBJ2-3
V: TRBV18
size: -